The clone carrying this T cell receptor (beta chain) was seen a few times. This sample was taken from a study of blood T cell repertoires in COVID-19. Study summary: Acute and convalescent COVID-19 samples came from the United States, Italy and Spain.

Original analysis: Estimation of nucleated cell counts relied on the amplification of reference gene primers. Clones were sequenced by immunoSEQ multiplex PCR, and TCRdb holds only the in-frame ones, with some missing. V and J calls and clone size are as listed in that table; D and trimming were resolved from the DNA. The table includes some 120,000 clones, 85% to 90% detected once. The source material was peripheral blood. The sequence was collected from a man in his fifties or sixties with acute or convalescent COVID-19.

The DNA for the CDR3 is TGTGCCAGCAGCGTAGTGGGGAGCTCCTACAATGAGCAGTTCTTC. As protein: CASSVVGSSYNEQFF. The V call is TRBV9, the J call TRBJ2-1; weak D call: TRBD2 (5 bases). V was pared by 0 bases and J by 0 bases, with 7 bases between. Looked up from germline, CDR1 is SGDLS and CDR2 is YYNGEE. This CDR3 has 15 residues.